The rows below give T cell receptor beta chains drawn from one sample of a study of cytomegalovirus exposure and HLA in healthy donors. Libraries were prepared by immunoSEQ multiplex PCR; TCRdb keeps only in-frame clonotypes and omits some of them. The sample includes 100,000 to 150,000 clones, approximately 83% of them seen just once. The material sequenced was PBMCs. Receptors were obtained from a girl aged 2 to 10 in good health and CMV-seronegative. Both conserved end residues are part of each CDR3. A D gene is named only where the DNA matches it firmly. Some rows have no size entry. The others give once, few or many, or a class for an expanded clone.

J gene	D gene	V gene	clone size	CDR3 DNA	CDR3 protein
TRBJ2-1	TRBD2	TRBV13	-	TGTGCCAGCAGCTCGATGGGACTAGCCCACAATGAGCAGTTCTTC	CASSSMGLAHNEQFF
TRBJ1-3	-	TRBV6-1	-	TGTGCCAGCACCCTTACTGGAAACACCATATATTTT	CASTLTGNTIYF
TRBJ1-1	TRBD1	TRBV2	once	TGTGCCAGCACCCGGGACAGGATGGGTGAAGCTTTCTTT	CASTRDRMGEAFF
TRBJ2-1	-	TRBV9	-	TGTGCCAGCAGCTCAAAGGGACAAATCCTGGTCAATGAGCAGTTCTTC	CASSSKGQILVNEQFF
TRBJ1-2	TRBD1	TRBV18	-	TGTGCCAGCTCACTCGAGCTAACAGGGGGCAGGGATGGCTACACCTTC	CASSLELTGGRDGYTF
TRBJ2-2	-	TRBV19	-	TGTGCCAGTAGTATCTACGGCGGAGACACCGGGGAGCTGTTTTTT	CASSIYGGDTGELFF
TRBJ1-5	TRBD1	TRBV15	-	TGTGCCATCAGCAGGGACCGGGACAGAGTTTTCAATCAGCCCCAGCATTTT	CAISRDRDRVFNQPQHF
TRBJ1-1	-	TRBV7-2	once	TGTGCCAGCAGCTTAGGGATGAGGGAGGGGAACACTGAAGCTTTCTTT	CASSLGMREGNTEAFF
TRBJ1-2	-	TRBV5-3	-	TGTGCCAGAAGCCGGAAGGGGCGCGGCTACACCTTC	CARSRKGRGYTF
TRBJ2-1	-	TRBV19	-	TGTGCCAGTAGTCCACAAACTAGCTCGCGGACTGAGCAGTTCTTC	CASSPQTSSRTEQFF
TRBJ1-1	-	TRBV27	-	TGTGCCAGCGCGGGAATAGAGAACACTGAAGCTTTCTTT	CASAGIENTEAFF
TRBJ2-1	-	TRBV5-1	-	TGCGCCAGCAGCTTGGCCGGGGGCAATGAGCAGTTCTTC	CASSLAGGNEQFF
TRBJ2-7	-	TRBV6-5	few	TGTGCCAGCAGCCAGAGCGGGTGGGAGCAGTACTTC	CASSQSGWEQYF
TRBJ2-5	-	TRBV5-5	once	TGTGCCAGCACCTTGGACAGCCAAGAGACCCAGTACTTC	CASTLDSQETQYF
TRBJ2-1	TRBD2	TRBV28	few	TGTGCCAGCGGAACGCTAGCGGGAGCCGAGCAGTTCTTC	CASGTLAGAEQFF
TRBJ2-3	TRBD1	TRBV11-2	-	TGTGCCAGCAGCGACGGACAGGGGGCTTGGGGGGATGATACGCAGTATTTT	CASSDGQGAWGDDTQYF
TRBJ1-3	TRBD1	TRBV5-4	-	TGTGCCAGCAGCCAAGACAGGGCTGGAAACACCATATATTTT	CASSQDRAGNTIYF
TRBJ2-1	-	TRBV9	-	TGTGCCAGCAGCGTAGACGAGCGAAATGAGCAGTTCTTC	CASSVDERNEQFF
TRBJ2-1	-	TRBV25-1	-	TGTGCCAGCCTCGGGACACACTCCTACAATGAGCAGTTCTTC	CASLGTHSYNEQFF
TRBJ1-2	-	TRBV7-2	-	TGTGCCAGCAGCTCCGGTCCACAGGTCTATGGCTACACCTTC	CASSSGPQVYGYTF
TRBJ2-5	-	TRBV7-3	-	TGTGCCAGCAGCTTAGTCCCCGGACAGCAAGAGACCCAGTACTTC	CASSLVPGQQETQYF
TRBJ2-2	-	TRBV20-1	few	TGCAGTGCTAGCGGGGTCGGGGAGCTGTTTTTT	CSASGVGELFF
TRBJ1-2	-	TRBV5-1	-	TGCGCCAGCAGCCGGACGTCAATTCAAGGGGACTATGGCTACACCTTC	CASSRTSIQGDYGYTF
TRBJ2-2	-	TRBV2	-	TGTGCCAGCAGTGAAGAGTGGTCTGGAGGGAACACCGGGGAGCTGTTTTTT	CASSEEWSGGNTGELFF
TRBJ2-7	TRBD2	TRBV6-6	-	TGTGCCAGCAGCTCCTGGGGAGCGGGAGGTAGCGAGCAGTACTTC	CASSSWGAGGSEQYF
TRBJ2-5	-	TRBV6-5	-	TGTGCCAGCAGTTACTCGGGACACCAAGAGACTCAGTACTTC	CASSYSGHQETQYF
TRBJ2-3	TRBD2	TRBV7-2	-	TGTGCCAGCAGCTTACCGGGACTAGCGGGAGGGGTTACGCAGTATTTT	CASSLPGLAGGVTQYF